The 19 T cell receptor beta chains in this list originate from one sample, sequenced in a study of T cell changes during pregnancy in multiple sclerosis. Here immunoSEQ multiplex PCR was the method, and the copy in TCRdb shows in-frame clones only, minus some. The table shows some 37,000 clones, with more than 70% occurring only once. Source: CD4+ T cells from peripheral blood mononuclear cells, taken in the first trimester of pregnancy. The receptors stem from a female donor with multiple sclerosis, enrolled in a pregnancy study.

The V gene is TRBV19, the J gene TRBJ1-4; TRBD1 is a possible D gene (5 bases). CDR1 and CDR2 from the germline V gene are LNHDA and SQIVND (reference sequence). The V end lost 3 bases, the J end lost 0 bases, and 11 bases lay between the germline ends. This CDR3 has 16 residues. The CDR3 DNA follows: TGTGCCAGTAGTATGATACGGACAACAACTAATGAAAAACTGTTTTTT. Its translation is CASSMIRTTTNEKLFF.

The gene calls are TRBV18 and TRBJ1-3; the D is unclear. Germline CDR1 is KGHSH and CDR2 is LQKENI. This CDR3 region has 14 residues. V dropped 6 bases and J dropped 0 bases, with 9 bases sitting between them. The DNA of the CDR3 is TGTGCCAGCTCGGCATCAAACTCTGGAAACACCATATATTTT. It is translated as CASSASNSGNTIYF.

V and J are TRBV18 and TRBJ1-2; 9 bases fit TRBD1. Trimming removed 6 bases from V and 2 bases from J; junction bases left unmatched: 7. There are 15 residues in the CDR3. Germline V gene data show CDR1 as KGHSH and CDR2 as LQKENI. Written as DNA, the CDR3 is TGTGCCAGCTCGCCAAAACAGGGGGCAAACTATGGCTACACCTTC. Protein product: CASSPKQGANYGYTF.

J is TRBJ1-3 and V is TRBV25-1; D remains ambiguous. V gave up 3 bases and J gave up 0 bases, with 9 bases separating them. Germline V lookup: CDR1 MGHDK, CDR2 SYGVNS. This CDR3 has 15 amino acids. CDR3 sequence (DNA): TGTGCCAGCAGTGATGTCGGAGGCTCTGGAAACACCATATATTTT. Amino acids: CASSDVGGSGNTIYF. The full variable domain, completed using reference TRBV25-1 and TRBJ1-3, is EADIYQTPRYLVIGTGKKITLECSQTMGHDKMYWYQQDPGMELHLIHYSYGVNSTEKGDLSSESTVSRIRTEHFPLTLESARPSHTSQYLCASSDVGGSGNTIYFGEGSWLTVV.

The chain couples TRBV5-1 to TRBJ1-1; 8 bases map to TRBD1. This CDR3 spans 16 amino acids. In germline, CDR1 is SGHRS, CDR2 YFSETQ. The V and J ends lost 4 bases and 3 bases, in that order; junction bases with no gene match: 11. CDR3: CASSLGQGIIDTEAFF. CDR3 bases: TGCGCCAGCAGCCTCGGACAGGGAATTATAGACACTGAAGCTTTCTTT.

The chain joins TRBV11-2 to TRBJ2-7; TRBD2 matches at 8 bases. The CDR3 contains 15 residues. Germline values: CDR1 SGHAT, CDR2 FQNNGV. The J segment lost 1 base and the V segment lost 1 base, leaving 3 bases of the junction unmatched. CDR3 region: CASSLVRGGSYEQYF. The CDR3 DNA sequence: TGTGCCAGCAGCTTAGTACGGGGGGGGTCCTACGAGCAGTACTTC.

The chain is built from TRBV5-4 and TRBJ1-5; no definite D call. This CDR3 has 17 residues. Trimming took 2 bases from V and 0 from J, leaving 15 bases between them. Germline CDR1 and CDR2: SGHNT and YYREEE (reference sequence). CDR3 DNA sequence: TGTGCCAGCAGCTTTACGGGTGCAGACGGTAGCAATCAGCCCCAGCATTTT. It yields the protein CASSFTGADGSNQPQHF. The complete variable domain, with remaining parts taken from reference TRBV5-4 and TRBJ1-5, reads ETGVTQSPTHLIKTRGQQVTLRCSSQSGHNTVSWYQQALGQGPQFIFQYYREEENGRGNFPPRFSGLQFPNYSSELNVNALELDDSALYLCASSFTGADGSNQPQHFGDGTRLSIL.

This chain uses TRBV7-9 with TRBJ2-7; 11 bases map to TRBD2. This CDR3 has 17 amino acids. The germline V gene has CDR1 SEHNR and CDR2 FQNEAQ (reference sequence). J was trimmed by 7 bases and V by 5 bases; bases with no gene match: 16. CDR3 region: CASSPGRSGGAYSEQYF. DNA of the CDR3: TGTGCCAGCAGCCCCGGCCGTAGCGGGGGGGCCTATAGTGAGCAGTACTTC.

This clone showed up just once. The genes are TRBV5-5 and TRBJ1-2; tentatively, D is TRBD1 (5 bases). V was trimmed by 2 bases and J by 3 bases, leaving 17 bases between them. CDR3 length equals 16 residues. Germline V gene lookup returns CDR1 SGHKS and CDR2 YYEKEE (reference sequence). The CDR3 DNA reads TGTGCCAGCAGCTTAGGGGCCCCTACCCTCTACTATGGCTACACCTTC. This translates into CASSLGAPTLYYGYTF.

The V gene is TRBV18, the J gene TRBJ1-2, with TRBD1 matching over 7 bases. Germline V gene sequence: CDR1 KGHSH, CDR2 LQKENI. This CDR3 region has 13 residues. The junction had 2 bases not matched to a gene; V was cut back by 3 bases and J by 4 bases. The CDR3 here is CASSPGQSYGYTF. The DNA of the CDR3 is TGTGCCAGCTCACCGGGACAGAGCTATGGCTACACCTTC.

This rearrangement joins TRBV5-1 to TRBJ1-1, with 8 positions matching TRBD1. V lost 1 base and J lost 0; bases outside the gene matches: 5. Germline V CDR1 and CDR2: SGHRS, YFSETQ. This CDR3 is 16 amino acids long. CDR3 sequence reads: CASSLSRTGMNTEAFF. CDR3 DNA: TGCGCCAGCAGCTTGTCTAGGACAGGGATGAACACTGAAGCTTTCTTT.

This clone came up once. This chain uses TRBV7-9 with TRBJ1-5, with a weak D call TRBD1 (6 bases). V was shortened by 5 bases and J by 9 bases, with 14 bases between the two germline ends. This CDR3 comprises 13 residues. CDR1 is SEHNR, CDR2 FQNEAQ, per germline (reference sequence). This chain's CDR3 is CASSVEQGRPQHF. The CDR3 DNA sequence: TGTGCCAGCAGCGTAGAACAGGGTAGGCCCCAGCATTTT.

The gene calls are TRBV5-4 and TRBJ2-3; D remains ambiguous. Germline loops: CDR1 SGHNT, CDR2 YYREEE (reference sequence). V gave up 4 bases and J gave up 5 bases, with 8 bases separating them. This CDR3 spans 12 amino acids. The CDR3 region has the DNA TGTGCCAGCAGCCCCTCCGTAGATACGCAGTATTTT. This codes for CASSPSVDTQYF.

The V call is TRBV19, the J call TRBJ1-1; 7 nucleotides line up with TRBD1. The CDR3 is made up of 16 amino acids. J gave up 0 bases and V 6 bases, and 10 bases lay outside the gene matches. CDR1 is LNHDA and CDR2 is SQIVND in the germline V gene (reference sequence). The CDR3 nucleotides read TGTGCCAGTAGAGGGGACCCGACAGGGATGAACACTGAAGCTTTCTTT. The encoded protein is CASRGDPTGMNTEAFF.

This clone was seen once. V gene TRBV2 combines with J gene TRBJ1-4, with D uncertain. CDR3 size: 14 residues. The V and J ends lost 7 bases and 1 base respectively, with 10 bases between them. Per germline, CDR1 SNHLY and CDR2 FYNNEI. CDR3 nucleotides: TGTGCCAGCACCGACGGGGAAACTAATGAAAAACTGTTTTTT. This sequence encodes CASTDGETNEKLFF.

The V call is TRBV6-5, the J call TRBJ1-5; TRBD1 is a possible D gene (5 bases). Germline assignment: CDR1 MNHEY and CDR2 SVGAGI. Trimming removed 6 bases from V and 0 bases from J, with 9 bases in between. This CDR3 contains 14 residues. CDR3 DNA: TGTGCCAGCAGAGGGGAATATAGCAATCAGCCCCAGCATTTT. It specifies CASRGEYSNQPQHF.

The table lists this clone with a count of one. The CDR3 loop reads CASSRGGNSPLHF. CDR3 in DNA: TGTGCCAGCAGCCGGGGGGGGAATTCACCCCTCCACTTT. The V gene is TRBV11-3, the J gene TRBJ1-6; weak D call: TRBD1 (5 bases). The germline CDR1 and CDR2 sequences are SGHNT and YENEEA. The CDR3 has 13 residues. V shed 5 bases and J shed 7 bases, with 9 bases lying between them. Based on the CDR3 plus reference TRBV11-3 and TRBJ1-6, the full variable domain is EAGVVQSPRYKIIEKKQPVAFWCNPISGHNTLYWYLQNLGQGPELLIRYENEEAVDDSQLPKDRFSAERLKGVDSTLKIQPAELGDSAVYLCASSRGGNSPLHFGNGTRLTVT.

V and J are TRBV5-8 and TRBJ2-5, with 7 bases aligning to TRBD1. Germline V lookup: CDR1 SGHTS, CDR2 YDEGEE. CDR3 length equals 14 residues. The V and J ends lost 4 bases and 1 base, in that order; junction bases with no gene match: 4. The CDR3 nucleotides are TGTGCCAGCAGCCCGGGACAGCCCCAAGAGACCCAGTACTTC. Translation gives CASSPGQPQETQYF.

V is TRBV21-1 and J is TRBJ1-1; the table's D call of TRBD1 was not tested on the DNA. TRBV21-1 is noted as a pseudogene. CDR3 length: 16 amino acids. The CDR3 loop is CASSNQGYRGNTEAFF. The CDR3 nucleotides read TGTGCCAGCAGCAACCAGGGATATAGAGGTAACACTGAAGCTTTCTTT.